The T cell receptor (beta chain) under discussion was sequenced for a study of Tregs in tolerant kidney transplant recipients. With regard to this clone: The CDR3 end falls 3 residues outside the read, so it is completed with the germline J gene.

Germline CDR1 reads KGHSH; CDR2 reads LQKENI. The CDR3 runs 13 residues. V shed 3 bases, J shed 6 bases, and the junction held 2 bases outside the gene matches. Unstimulated regulatory T cells (CD4+CD25+CD127-), CD4+CD25- non-regulatory cells, CD4 and CD8 cells were FACS-sorted from thawed PBMCs. Profiled with immunoSEQ multiplex PCR; TCRdb holds only in-frame clones, not every one. This sample's clone table lists tens of thousands of clones. The source was CD4+ T cells from blood, collected before the transplant. The TCR originated in a human donor who received a combined kidney and bone marrow transplant. This rearrangement joins TRBV18 to TRBJ1-2, with 9 bases identical to TRBD1. CDR3 protein: CASSPGQGHGYTF. CDR3 DNA, as far as it was read: TGTGCCAGCTCACCGGGACAGGGTCATGGC.